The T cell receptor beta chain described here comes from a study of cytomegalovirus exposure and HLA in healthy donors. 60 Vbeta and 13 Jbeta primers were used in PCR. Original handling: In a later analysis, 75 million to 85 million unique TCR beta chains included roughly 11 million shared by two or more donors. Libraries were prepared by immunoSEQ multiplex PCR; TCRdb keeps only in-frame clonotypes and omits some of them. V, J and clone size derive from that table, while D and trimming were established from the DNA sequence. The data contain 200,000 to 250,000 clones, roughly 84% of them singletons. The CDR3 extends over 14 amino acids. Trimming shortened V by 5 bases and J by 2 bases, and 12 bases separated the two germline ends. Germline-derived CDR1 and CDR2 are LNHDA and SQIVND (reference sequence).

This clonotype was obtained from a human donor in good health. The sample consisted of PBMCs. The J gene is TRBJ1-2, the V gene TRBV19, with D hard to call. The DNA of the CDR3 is TGTGCCAGTAGTGCCCAGAAAAACAACTATGGCTACACCTTC. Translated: CASSAQKNNYGYTF.